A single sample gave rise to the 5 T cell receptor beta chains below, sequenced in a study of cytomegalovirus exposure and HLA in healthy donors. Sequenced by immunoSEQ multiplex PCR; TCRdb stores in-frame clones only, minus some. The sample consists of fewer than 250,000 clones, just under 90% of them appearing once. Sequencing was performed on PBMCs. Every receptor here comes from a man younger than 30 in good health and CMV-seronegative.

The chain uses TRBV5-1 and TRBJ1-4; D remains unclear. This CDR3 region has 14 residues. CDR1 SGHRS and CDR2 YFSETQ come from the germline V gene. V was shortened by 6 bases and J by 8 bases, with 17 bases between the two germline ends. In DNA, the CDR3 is TGCGCCAGCAAATTCGACATAACGGGGGAAAAACTGTTTTTT. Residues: CASKFDITGEKLFF.

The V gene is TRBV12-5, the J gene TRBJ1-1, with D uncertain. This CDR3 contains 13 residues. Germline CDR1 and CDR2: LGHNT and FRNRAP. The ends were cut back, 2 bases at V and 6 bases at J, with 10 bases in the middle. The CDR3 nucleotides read TGTGCTAGTGGTTTGCGAGAAAATTCTGAAGCTTTCTTT. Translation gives CASGLRENSEAFF.

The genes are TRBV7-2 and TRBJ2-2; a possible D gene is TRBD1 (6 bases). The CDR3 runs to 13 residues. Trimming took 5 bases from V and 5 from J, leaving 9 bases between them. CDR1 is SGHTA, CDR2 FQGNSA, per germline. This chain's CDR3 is CASSPQGTGELFF. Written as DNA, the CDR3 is TGTGCCAGCAGCCCACAGGGAACCGGGGAGCTGTTTTTT.

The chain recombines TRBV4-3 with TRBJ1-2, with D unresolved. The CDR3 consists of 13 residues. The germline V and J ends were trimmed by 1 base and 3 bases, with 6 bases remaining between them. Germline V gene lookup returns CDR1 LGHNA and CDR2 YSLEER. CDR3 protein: CASSQGGDYGYTF. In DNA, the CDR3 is TGCGCCAGCAGCCAAGGCGGGGACTATGGCTACACCTTC.

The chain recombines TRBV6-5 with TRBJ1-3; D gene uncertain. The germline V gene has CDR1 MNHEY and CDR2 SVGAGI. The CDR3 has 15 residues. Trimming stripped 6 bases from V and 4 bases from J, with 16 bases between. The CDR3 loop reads CASSHTRGRGNTIYF. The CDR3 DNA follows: TGTGCCAGCAGCCACACACGGGGTCGCGGAAACACCATATATTTT.